The rows below give T cell receptor beta chains drawn from one sample of a study of blood T cell repertoires in COVID-19. Clones were sequenced by immunoSEQ multiplex PCR, and TCRdb holds only the in-frame ones, with some missing. The table shows under 60,000 clones, with around 80% occurring only once. Sequenced material: peripheral blood. Receptors originate from a man aged 60 to 69 with acute or convalescent COVID-19. CDR3s include the opening cysteine and the closing phenylalanine or tryptophan. D genes are given only for firm matches. Not all rows give a size; the values are once, few, many and, for expanded clones, a class.

TGTGCCAGCAGCTTGAAAGGGGGTAGCTATGGCTACACCTTC | CASSLKGGSYGYTF | TRBJ1-2 | . | . | TRBV5-4 | 14
TGTGCCAGTAGTAGGCCGACAGGGGAAAATGGCTACACCTTC | CASSRPTGENGYTF | TRBJ1-2 | TRBD1 | few | TRBV19 | 14
TGTGCCAGCAGCTTGGGGGGGGCTGGCTATGGCTACACCTTC | CASSLGGAGYGYTF | TRBJ1-2 | . | . | TRBV7-2 | 14
TGTGCCAGCAGCCAAGATCGACAGGGGGGACAGCCCCAGCATTTT | CASSQDRQGGQPQHF | TRBJ1-5 | TRBD1 | . | TRBV4-2 | 15
TGTGCCAGCAGCTTAATGGGACAGGGGGCTGGCGGCTACACCTTC | CASSLMGQGAGGYTF | TRBJ1-2 | TRBD1 | . | TRBV7-2 | 15
TGCGCCAGCAGCTTGAGGCAGGGGAACACTGAAGCTTTCTTT | CASSLRQGNTEAFF | TRBJ1-1 | . | . | TRBV5-1 | 14
TGTGCCAGCTCCACAATGGAGTCCGGGAATGAGCAGTTCTTC | CASSTMESGNEQFF | TRBJ2-1 | . | . | TRBV18 | 14
TGTGCCAGCAGCCCGGGACAGAGTTCTAACTATGGCTACACCTTC | CASSPGQSSNYGYTF | TRBJ1-2 | TRBD1 | . | TRBV7-2 | 15
TGTGCCAGCAGTGGCCCAGCGGGGGTTAGGACAGATACGCAGTATTTT | CASSGPAGVRTDTQYF | TRBJ2-3 | TRBD2 | few | TRBV2 | 16
TGTGCCAGCAGCTTGGGGGGGGCCTACACTCAGCCCCAGCATTTT | CASSLGGAYTQPQHF | TRBJ1-5 | . | . | TRBV7-9 | 15
TGTGCCAGCAGCGAACGCCGGGGACAGCCCTATGGCTACACCTTC | CASSERRGQPYGYTF | TRBJ1-2 | TRBD1 | . | TRBV7-8 | 15
TGTGCCAGCAGCCAAGATACAGGGGGCATAGGTAATTCACCCCTCCACTTT | CASSQDTGGIGNSPLHF | TRBJ1-6 | TRBD1 | once | TRBV3-1/TRBV3-2 | 17
TGTGCCAGCAGCGCCGGTGGAGGAGAAAAACTGTTTTTT | CASSAGGGEKLFF | TRBJ1-4 | . | . | TRBV7-2 | 13
TGTGCCAGCAGCCGGAAGGGACTAGTCGGTAGCACAGATACGCAGTATTTT | CASSRKGLVGSTDTQYF | TRBJ2-3 | TRBD2 | . | TRBV7-2 | 17
TGTGCCAGCAGAATGATAAGCGACACAGATACGCAGTATTTT | CASRMISDTDTQYF | TRBJ2-3 | . | few | TRBV5-4 | 14
TGTGCCAGTAGGGTCTCAGGGGCCCCCAATTCACCCCTCCACTTT | CASRVSGAPNSPLHF | TRBJ1-6 | . | . | TRBV19 | 15
TGCGCCAGCAGCTCGGGGACTCTCACAGATACGCAGTATTTT | CASSSGTLTDTQYF | TRBJ2-3 | . | . | TRBV5-1 | 14
TGTGCCAGTAGTATAGATCTGGCTGGGGGGACCGGGGCCAACGTCCTGACTTTC | CASSIDLAGGTGANVLTF | TRBJ2-6 | . | . | TRBV19 | 18
TGTGCCATCAGTGAGACAGAAAACTACGAGCAGTACTTC | CAISETENYEQYF | TRBJ2-7 | . | . | TRBV10-3 | 13
TGTGCCAGCAGCACAGGGGGAGGGAGCTCCTACGAGCAGTACTTC | CASSTGGGSSYEQYF | TRBJ2-7 | . | . | TRBV9 | 15
TGTGCCAGCAGTGATTTCGGGAGGAAACTGTTTTTT | CASSDFGRKLFF | TRBJ1-4 | . | few | TRBV2 | 12
TGTGCCAGCAGCTTGGGTTTAACCTACAATGAGCAGTTCTTC | CASSLGLTYNEQFF | TRBJ2-1 | . | . | TRBV5-6 | 14
TGCGCCAGCAGCTTAATTCCGACAGAAACCCAAGAGACCCAGTACTTC | CASSLIPTETQETQYF | TRBJ2-5 | . | . | TRBV5-1 | 16
TGCGCCAGCAGCTCCGAATTAGCGGTGCCGGGGACAGATACGCAGTATTTT | CASSSELAVPGTDTQYF | TRBJ2-3 | . | . | TRBV5-1 | 17
TGTGCCAGCAGCTGGGGGACCAGGGGCTCGAATAAGACTAATGAAAAACTGTTTTTT | CASSWGTRGSNKTNEKLFF | TRBJ1-4 | . | . | TRBV11-2 | 19
TGTGCCAGCAGCAACAATGAGGGCAGGGGGGAGACCCAGTACTTC | CASSNNEGRGETQYF | TRBJ2-5 | TRBD1 | . | TRBV9 | 15
TGTGCCATCCGCCAAGGGGGGGAAGAGGGCTACACCTTC | CAIRQGGEEGYTF | TRBJ1-2 | . | . | TRBV10-3 | 13
TGTGCCAGCAGTTTCGAGGCAACGAACACTGAAGCTTTCTTT | CASSFEATNTEAFF | TRBJ1-1 | . | . | TRBV6-5 | 14
TGTGCCAGCACCCCGATACGACTAGCGGGGGGGCAAGATACGCAGTATTTT | CASTPIRLAGGQDTQYF | TRBJ2-3 | TRBD2 | . | TRBV11-2 | 17
TGTGCCTGGGTAGCGGGACAGGGATTCGGGGAGACCCAGTACTTC | CAWVAGQGFGETQYF | TRBJ2-5 | . | . | TRBV30 | 15
TGTGCCAGCAGCTTAGAGGAGGGGGCGGATTACGAGCAGTACTTC | CASSLEEGADYEQYF | TRBJ2-7 | . | . | TRBV7-9 | 15
TGTGCCAGCAGCGTAGCGACTAGCGGTAGAGGTGAGCAGTTCTTC | CASSVATSGRGEQFF | TRBJ2-1 | TRBD2 | few | TRBV9 | 15
TGTGCCAGCAGCTTCCCCAAGGGGCGGGGGGGCCTAGAGCAGTTCTTC | CASSFPKGRGGLEQFF | TRBJ2-1 | TRBD2 | . | TRBV7-9 | 16
TGTGCCAGCAGTGTCTCGGGGGGATACACTGAAGCTTTCTTT | CASSVSGGYTEAFF | TRBJ1-1 | . | few | TRBV2 | 14
TGTGCCACCACAGGGTCCCCAGGGGGGGGAAACACCATATATTTT | CATTGSPGGGNTIYF | TRBJ1-3 | TRBD1 | . | TRBV27 | 15
TGTGCCAGCAGCGCACAGGGTAATAGCAATCAGCCCCAGCATTTT | CASSAQGNSNQPQHF | TRBJ1-5 | . | medium-sized | TRBV5-6 | 15
TGTGCCAGCAGTCCCATTTATCAGCCCCAGCATTTT | CASSPIYQPQHF | TRBJ1-5 | . | . | TRBV28 | 12
TGTGCCAGCAGTGACGATGGCCGGGGGACCCAGTACTTC | CASSDDGRGTQYF | TRBJ2-5 | . | . | TRBV2 | 13
TGTGCCAGTAAGAGTATGGGCAGGGGCTCCGGTCAGCCCCAGCATTTT | CASKSMGRGSGQPQHF | TRBJ1-5 | . | . | TRBV19 | 16